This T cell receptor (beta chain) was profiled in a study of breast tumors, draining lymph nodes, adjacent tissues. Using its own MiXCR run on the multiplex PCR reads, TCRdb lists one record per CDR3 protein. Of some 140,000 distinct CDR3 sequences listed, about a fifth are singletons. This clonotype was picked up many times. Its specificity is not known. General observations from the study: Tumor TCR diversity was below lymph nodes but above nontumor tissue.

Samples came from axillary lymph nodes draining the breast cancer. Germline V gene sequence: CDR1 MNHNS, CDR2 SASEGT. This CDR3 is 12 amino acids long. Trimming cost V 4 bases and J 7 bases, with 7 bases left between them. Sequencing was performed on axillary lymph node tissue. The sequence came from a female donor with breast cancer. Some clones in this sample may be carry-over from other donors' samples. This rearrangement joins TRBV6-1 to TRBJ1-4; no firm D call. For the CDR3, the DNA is TGTGCCAGCAGTGCCTCTATTGAAAAACTGTTTTTT. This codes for CASSASIEKLFF.